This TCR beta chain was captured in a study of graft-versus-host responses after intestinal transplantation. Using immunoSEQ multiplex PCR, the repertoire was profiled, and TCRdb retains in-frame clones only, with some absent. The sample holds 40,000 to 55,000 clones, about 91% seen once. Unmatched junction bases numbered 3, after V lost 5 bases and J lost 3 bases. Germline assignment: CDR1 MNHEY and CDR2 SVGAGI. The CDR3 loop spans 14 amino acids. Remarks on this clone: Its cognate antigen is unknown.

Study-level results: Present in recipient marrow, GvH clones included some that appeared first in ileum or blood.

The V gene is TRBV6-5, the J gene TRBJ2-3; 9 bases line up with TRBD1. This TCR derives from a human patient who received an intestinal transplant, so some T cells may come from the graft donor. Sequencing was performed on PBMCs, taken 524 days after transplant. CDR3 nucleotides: TGTGCCAGCAGTCCCGGGACAGGGACAGATACGCAGTATTTT. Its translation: CASSPGTGTDTQYF.